Each of the 21 T cell receptor beta chains below was sequenced from the same sample in a study of T cells in Graves' hyperthyroidism and ophthalmopathy. What was amplified from RNA transcripts were TCR beta CDR3 regions. First-round RT-PCR targeting the TCR CDR3 was performed with the HTBI primer set. TCRdb recomputed calls from the multiplex PCR reads with MiXCR, one row per CDR3 protein. The top ten clones hold 42% of a sample with 95,000 to 110,000 distinct CDR3 sequences, about 16% of them seen once. The specimen sequenced was blood. These receptors were collected from a woman aged 50 to 65 with Graves' hyperthyroidism.

This clonotype has ten or more counts. The chain joins TRBV2 to TRBJ1-6; D might be TRBD1 (6 bases). Germline CDR1 and CDR2: SNHLY and FYNNEI. V was cut by 8 bases and J by 8 bases, with 22 bases left in between. The CDR3 length is 16 residues. CDR3 residues: CASLRRGGVIDSPLHF. CDR3 bases: TGTGCCAGCCTAAGGAGGGGGGGGGTTATTGATTCACCCCTCCACTTT.

This clonotype has at least ten counts. The genes are TRBV20-1 and TRBJ2-2; 12 bases are shared with TRBD2. Germline CDR1 and CDR2: DFQATT and SNEGSKA (reference sequence). Trimming took 1 base from V and 7 from J; bases not matched to a gene: 4. This CDR3 spans 15 amino acids. CDR3 amino acids: CSARGTSGKGGELFF. For the CDR3, the DNA is TGCAGTGCTAGAGGGACTAGCGGGAAGGGCGGGGAGCTGTTTTTT.

Note on this clonotype: A read error may be the cause here, since a much bigger clone is one base away. The V and J genes are TRBV7-3 and TRBJ2-2; tentatively, D is TRBD1 (5 bases). CDR1 is SGHTA and CDR2 is FQGTGA in the germline V gene. CDR3 length: 17 residues. DNA for the CDR3: TGTGCCGGCAGCCCCCTCGGCAGGACATCGAACACCGGGGAGCTGTTTTTT. This gives the protein CAGSPLGRTSNTGELFF.

This clonotype has only a few counts. The chain carries TRBV6-2 or TRBV6-3 and TRBJ1-5; 9 bases match TRBD1. The CDR3 sequence is 13 residues long. Germline loops: CDR1 MNHEY, CDR2 SVGEGT. V dropped 5 bases and J dropped 6; count of bases not matched to a gene: 2. The CDR3 is CASSGTGRQPQHF. The CDR3 coding sequence is TGTGCCAGCAGTGGGACAGGGCGTCAGCCCCAGCATTTT.

The chain uses TRBV2 and TRBJ2-1, with D possibly being TRBD1 (6 bases). From germline, CDR1 is SNHLY and CDR2 FYNNEI. This CDR3 has 13 amino acids. Deletions cut 9 bases from V and 0 bases from J, with 9 bases between. This CDR3 is CASQGGSYNEQFF. The CDR3 DNA reads as TGTGCCAGTCAAGGGGGCTCCTACAATGAGCAGTTCTTC.

Ten or more counts support this clonotype. CDR3 sequence: CASSQGPTGAGSSYNEQFF. In DNA form, the CDR3 reads TGTGCCAGCAGCCAAGGGCCGACGGGCGCAGGGAGCTCCTACAATGAGCAGTTCTTC. The chain employs TRBV3-1 and TRBJ2-1, with D perhaps assigned TRBD1 or TRBD2 (5 bases each). The V end was cut by 1 base, the J end by 0 bases, with 19 bases between. Germline V gives CDR1 LGHDT, CDR2 YNNKEL (reference sequence). The CDR3 length is 19 residues.

Many counts were recorded for this clonotype. The chain has TRBV27 and TRBJ1-4; D is undetermined. Trimming stripped 4 bases from V and 4 bases from J, with 10 bases between. CDR1 is MNHEY and CDR2 is SMNVEV in the germline V gene (reference sequence). The CDR3 sequence is 14 residues long. The DNA for the CDR3 is TGTGCCAGCAGTTCGGGAACAGTTAATGAAAAACTGTTTTTT. Amino acid sequence: CASSSGTVNEKLFF.

This clonotype was picked up many times. This rearrangement joins TRBV28 to TRBJ2-7; 7 bases are shared with TRBD2. CDR3 length: 13 residues. Losses at the gene ends were 7 bases for V and 2 bases for J; bases not matched to a gene: 5. Germline CDR1 reads MDHEN; CDR2 reads SYDVKM. CDR3 residues: CASTGGGTYEQYF. In nucleotides, the CDR3 is TGTGCCAGCACTGGCGGGGGAACCTACGAGCAGTACTTC.

This clonotype was seen at least ten times. CDR3 sequence reads: CSVDASGIEQFF. CDR3 in DNA: TGCAGCGTTGACGCTAGCGGGATTGAGCAGTTCTTC. The chain joins TRBV29-1 to TRBJ2-1; 9 bases align to TRBD2. Losses at the gene ends were 3 bases for V and 9 bases for J; bases not matched to a gene: 3. This CDR3 region has 12 residues. Germline V gene sequence: CDR1 SQVTM, CDR2 ANQGSEA.

This clonotype showed up many times. The genes are TRBV28 and TRBJ2-1; weak D call: TRBD2 (5 bases). Germline V CDR1 and CDR2: MDHEN, SYDVKM. CDR3 length equals 11 residues. V was trimmed by 7 bases and J by 13 bases, leaving 14 bases between them. CDR3 loop: CASTLEGNQFF. The CDR3 coding sequence is TGTGCCAGCACTCTTGAGGGCAATCAGTTCTTC. Variable domain in full (rest from reference TRBV28 and TRBJ2-1): DVKVTQSSRYLVKRTGEKVFLECVQDMDHENMFWYRQDPGLGLRLIYFSYDVKMKEKGDIPEGYSVSREKKERFSLILESASTNQTSMYLCASTLEGNQFFGPGTRLTVL.

This clonotype was observed at least ten times. V gene TRBV7-9 combines with J gene TRBJ2-1, with 10 nucleotides matching TRBD2. The CDR3 has 19 residues. V lost 2 bases to trimming and J lost 0 bases; unmatched junction nucleotides: 10. Germline CDR1 is SEHNR and CDR2 is FQNEAQ (reference sequence). The CDR3 DNA sequence: TGTGCCAGCAGCTTATGGCGGGCTAGCGGGGGATTCTCCTACAATGAGCAGTTCTTC. Translation: CASSLWRASGGFSYNEQFF.

The chain carries TRBV18 and TRBJ2-7; D is tentatively TRBD1 or TRBD2 (5 bases each). Germline V CDR1 and CDR2: KGHSH, LQKENI. This CDR3 is 15 amino acids long. Trimming took 2 bases from V and 7 from J, leaving 18 bases between them. The CDR3 loop is CASSPTGTQALEQYF. CDR3 nucleotides: TGTGCCAGCTCACCAACCGGGACCCAAGCCCTAGAGCAGTACTTC.

This clonotype was observed a handful of times. The rearrangement links TRBV6-1 to TRBJ2-3; TRBD1 is a possible D gene (5 bases). Germline assignment: CDR1 MNHNS and CDR2 SASEGT. V lost 5 bases, J lost 0 bases, and 12 bases lay in between. The CDR3 loop spans 15 amino acids. The CDR3 protein is CASSFLGRSTDTQYF. DNA for the CDR3: TGTGCCAGCAGTTTTCTGGGGCGTAGCACAGATACGCAGTATTTT.

This clonotype showed up many times. J is TRBJ1-2 and V is TRBV10-3; D not resolved. This CDR3 comprises 16 residues. V dropped 0 bases and J dropped 4 bases, with 15 bases sitting between them. The germline CDR1 and CDR2 sequences are ENHRY and SYGVKD. The CDR3 nucleotides read TGTGCCATCAGTGAGTCGACGGCAGGTTCCTCCTATGGCTACACCTTC. It encodes CAISESTAGSSYGYTF.

The chain links TRBV4-2 to TRBJ1-4; tentatively, D is TRBD1 (6 bases). V was clipped by 4 bases and J by 5 bases, with 14 bases between them. Germline-derived CDR1 and CDR2 are LGHNA and YNFKEQ. The length of the CDR3 is 15 residues. DNA of the CDR3: TGTGCCAGCAGCCTCTACGCGGGGGGCAATGAAAAACTGTTTTTT. Translated, it gives CASSLYAGGNEKLFF.

Many counts were recorded for this clonotype. The chain uses TRBV6-1 and TRBJ2-1, with 10 bases lining up with TRBD2. Germline V gene lookup returns CDR1 MNHNS and CDR2 SASEGT. The CDR3 contains 15 residues. The V segment lost 7 bases and the J segment 5 bases; nucleotides outside the gene matches: 8. CDR3 loop: CASNLLAGLNNEQFF. DNA of the CDR3: TGTGCCAGCAACCTACTAGCGGGGTTAAACAATGAGCAGTTCTTC.

At least ten counts were recorded for this clonotype. This chain joins TRBV18 and TRBJ2-5; 7 bases line up with TRBD1. Losses at the gene ends were 2 bases for V and 2 bases for J; bases not matched to a gene: 2. Germline V gene lookup returns CDR1 KGHSH and CDR2 LQKENI. The CDR3 covers 14 residues. CDR3 nucleotides: TGTGCCAGCTCACCAGGGACAGCACAAGAGACCCAGTACTTC. This sequence encodes CASSPGTAQETQYF.

The chain couples TRBV28 to TRBJ2-7; D might be TRBD1 (5 bases). This CDR3 has 15 residues. Germline CDR1 MDHEN, CDR2 SYDVKM. Trimming shortened V by 9 bases and J by 7 bases, and 25 bases separated the two germline ends. CDR3 protein: CASKTGAQSIHEQYV. CDR3 sequence (DNA): TGTGCCAGTAAAACAGGCGCCCAAAGTATCCATGAGCAGTACGTC.

In this sample, this clonotype turned up many times. One end of the junction varies from germline; a read error may be responsible. The CDR3 sequence is CSARGGQGGGTGELFF. The CDR3 coding sequence is TGCAGTGCGAGAGGGGGACAGGGAGGGGGCACCGGGGAGCTGTTTTTT. The chain uses TRBV20-1 and TRBJ2-2, with 9 bases aligning to TRBD1. Germline V gene lookup returns CDR1 DFQATT and CDR2 SNEGSKA (reference sequence). The CDR3 spans 16 residues.

This clonotype came up a few times. This chain uses TRBV6-1 with TRBJ1-5, with D possibly being TRBD1 (6 bases). Germline loops: CDR1 MNHNS, CDR2 SASEGT. V was pared by 5 bases and J by 2 bases, with 19 bases between. This CDR3 has 17 residues. The CDR3 bases are TGTGCCAGCAGTCCCTTTGGGGGCAAAGGTGGCAATCAGCCCCAGCATTTT. Translated: CASSPFGGKGGNQPQHF.

The CDR3, as DNA: TGCGCCAGCAGCAAGTCTGGGCCGGATACGCAGTATTTT. Translating it yields CASSKSGPDTQYF. V is TRBV5-1 and J is TRBJ2-3; D is ambiguous. V lost 4 bases and J lost 6, with 12 bases in between. The CDR3 contains 13 residues. Germline V gene lookup returns CDR1 SGHRS and CDR2 YFSETQ.